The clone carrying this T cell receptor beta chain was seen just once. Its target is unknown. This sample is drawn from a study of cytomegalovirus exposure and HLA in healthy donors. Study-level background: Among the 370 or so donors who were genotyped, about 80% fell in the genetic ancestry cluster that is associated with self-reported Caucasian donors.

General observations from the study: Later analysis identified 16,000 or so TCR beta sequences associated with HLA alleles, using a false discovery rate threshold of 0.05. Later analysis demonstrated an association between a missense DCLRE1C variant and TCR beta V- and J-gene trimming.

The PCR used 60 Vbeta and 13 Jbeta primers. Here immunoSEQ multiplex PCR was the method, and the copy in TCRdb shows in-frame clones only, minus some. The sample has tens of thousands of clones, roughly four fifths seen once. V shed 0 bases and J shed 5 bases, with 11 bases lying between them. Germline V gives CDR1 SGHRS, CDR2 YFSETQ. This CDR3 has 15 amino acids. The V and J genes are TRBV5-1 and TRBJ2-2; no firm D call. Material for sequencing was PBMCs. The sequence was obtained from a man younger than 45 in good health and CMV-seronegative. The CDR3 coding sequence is TGCGCCAGCAGCTTGGATCCTTCTAGTACCGGGGAGCTGTTTTTT. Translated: CASSLDPSSTGELFF.